This is a list of T cell receptor beta chains from one sample in a study of cytomegalovirus exposure and HLA in healthy donors. TCRdb's copy holds only in-frame clones and misses some; the assay was immunoSEQ multiplex PCR. The repertoire holds around 200,000 clones, 75% to 85% seen once, with over 2% in the top ten. The sequencing sample was made of PBMCs. All receptors come from a woman between 50 and 59 years old in good health and CMV-seronegative. The CDR3 runs from the conserved cysteine through the conserved F or W. A D gene is named only where the DNA matches it firmly. Some rows mark clone size as missing; the rest say once, few, many or name a class of expanded clone.

abundance	d_gene	v_gene	j_gene	CDR3nt	CDR3aa
-	-	TRBV28	TRBJ1-2	TGTGCCAGCAGTGCCGGGACAAGAACTAACTATGGCTACACCTTC	CASSAGTRTNYGYTF
-	TRBD1	TRBV9	TRBJ1-2	TGTGCCAGCAGCCCTATGCTTAGACAGGGGGCCGGAGGCTACACCTTC	CASSPMLRQGAGGYTF
-	TRBD1	TRBV27	TRBJ2-1	TGTGCCAGCCCGGGACAGGGGTACAATGAGCAGTTCTTC	CASPGQGYNEQFF
-	TRBD1	TRBV6-1	TRBJ1-1	TGTGCCAGCAGGGGGGTTAGGGGGCTGGCTGAAGCTTTCTTT	CASRGVRGLAEAFF
-	TRBD1	TRBV6-5	TRBJ1-1	TGTGCCAGCAGTGACCGGGACAGGGCCACTGAAGCTTTCTTT	CASSDRDRATEAFF
-	TRBD1	TRBV15	TRBJ1-5	TGTGCCACCAGCAGAGGGACAGGGAATAGCAATCAGCCCCAGCATTTT	CATSRGTGNSNQPQHF
few	-	TRBV5-1	TRBJ2-1	TGCGCCAGCAGCCCCAGCGGACAGCCAGGGGTCGATGAGCAGTTCTTC	CASSPSGQPGVDEQFF
-	TRBD2	TRBV11-1	TRBJ2-2	TGTGCCAGCAGGCGGACTAGCGGGGGACCGAACACCGGGGAGCTGTTTTTT	CASRRTSGGPNTGELFF
-	-	TRBV19	TRBJ2-7	TGTGCCAGTAGTATAGCCCCAACAGGGTATCGATTCGAGCAGTACTTC	CASSIAPTGYRFEQYF
once	TRBD1	TRBV28	TRBJ2-5	TGTGCCAGCAGTCAGGGGGATCTAGGACGGGCAGAGACCCAGTACTTC	CASSQGDLGRAETQYF
-	TRBD1	TRBV10-1	TRBJ2-2	TGCGCCAGCAGGGACAGGGGGCTCGGGGAGCTGTTTTTT	CASRDRGLGELFF
-	TRBD1	TRBV7-8	TRBJ2-6	TGTGCCAGCAGCCCATTAATGATGGGACAGGGGACCTCTGGGGCCAACGTCCTGACTTTC	CASSPLMMGQGTSGANVLTF
-	-	TRBV5-1	TRBJ1-1	TGCGCCAGCAGCCCCAATGGGGGGGATTTGGCCAACACTGGAATGAACACTGAAGCTTTCTTT	CASSPNGGDLANTGMNTEAFF
-	-	TRBV6-6	TRBJ2-2	TGTGCCAGCAGTTCAAACTACAACACCGGGGAGCTGTTTTTT	CASSSNYNTGELFF
-	-	TRBV7-2	TRBJ2-1	TGTGCCAGCAGCCCCCCCGTGGGGCAGATTTACAATGAGCAGTTCTTC	CASSPPVGQIYNEQFF
-	TRBD2	TRBV7-2	TRBJ2-7	TGTGCCAGCAGCTTAGAGACTAGCGGGAGGGGCGAGCAGTACTTC	CASSLETSGRGEQYF
-	-	TRBV28	TRBJ1-1	TGTGCCAGCATCCTTCTCAGGGGCCCAAGGTCAAGAGCGACTGAAGCTTTCTTT	CASILLRGPRSRATEAFF
few	-	TRBV30	TRBJ1-3	TGTGCCTGGCAACAGGACTCTGGAAACACCATATATTTT	CAWQQDSGNTIYF
-	-	TRBV6-5	TRBJ2-7	TGTGCCAGCAGTTATAGGAACAGTCTCGCCGAGCAGTACTTC	CASSYRNSLAEQYF
-	TRBD1	TRBV25-1	TRBJ2-7	TGTGCCAGCAGTGAGGACAGGGGGCAGTTCTACGAGCAGTACTTC	CASSEDRGQFYEQYF
-	TRBD1	TRBV11-2	TRBJ2-5	TGTGCCAGCAGCTTAACACAGGGGGTGAGGGAGACCCAGTACTTC	CASSLTQGVRETQYF
-	-	TRBV21-1	TRBJ1-4	TGTGCCAGCAAGGGGAAGCGGGCCCGATGGATTTTT	CASKGKRARWIF
-	TRBD1	TRBV18	TRBJ2-1	TGTGCCAGCTCACCGGAGACAGGGTTCTCTTACAATGAGCAGTTCTTC	CASSPETGFSYNEQFF
-	-	TRBV11-1	TRBJ2-5	TGTGCCAGCAGCTTAGTCGGGGTGGAGACCCAGTACTTC	CASSLVGVETQYF
-	-	TRBV18	TRBJ1-1	TGTGCCAGCTCACTTACAGGGCCGAACACTGAAGCTTTCTTT	CASSLTGPNTEAFF
-	TRBD2	TRBV11-2	TRBJ2-1	TGTGCCAGCAGCCTCCTTCTAACGGGGGGATACAATGAGCAGTTCTTC	CASSLLLTGGYNEQFF
-	-	TRBV7-9	TRBJ1-4	TGTGCCAGCAGCGAGTGGCAGGAAAATGAAAAACTGTTTTTT	CASSEWQENEKLFF
once	-	TRBV6-6	TRBJ1-1	TGTGCCAGCAGTTACTATGGAGAAATGAACACTGAAGCTTTCTTT	CASSYYGEMNTEAFF
-	TRBD1	TRBV2	TRBJ2-7	TGTGCCACCAGCGGACAGGGACCATACGAGCAGTACTTC	CATSGQGPYEQYF
-	TRBD1	TRBV5-8	TRBJ1-5	TGTGCCAGCAGCTTCTACCGGGGACAGGGATCGCAGCCCCAGCATTTT	CASSFYRGQGSQPQHF
-	TRBD2	TRBV5-1	TRBJ2-3	TGCGCCAGCAGCGGTAGCGGGAGTTCCACAGATACGCAGTATTTT	CASSGSGSSTDTQYF
-	-	TRBV6-6	TRBJ2-7	TGTGCCAGCACTTTACTGACAGGCTCGACCTACGAGCAGTACTTC	CASTLLTGSTYEQYF
once	-	TRBV7-6	TRBJ1-4	TGTGCCAGCAGCTTAGGAGGTGGAAGTGAAAAACTGTTTTTT	CASSLGGGSEKLFF
-	-	TRBV19	TRBJ1-5	TGTGCCAGTAGTATACGCCTAGATCAGCCCCAGCATTTT	CASSIRLDQPQHF
-	-	TRBV28	TRBJ2-2	TGTGCCAGCAGTTTATTCTTACAGGGTGGCGGGGAGCTGTTTTTT	CASSLFLQGGGELFF
-	TRBD1	TRBV28	TRBJ1-5	TGTGCCAGCAGCGCGGGACAGGGTCCGGGGCCCCAGCATTTT	CASSAGQGPGPQHF
-	TRBD2	TRBV7-9	TRBJ2-7	TGTGCCAGCAGCTTAGGCCCTAGCGGACTCTACGAGCAGTACTTC	CASSLGPSGLYEQYF
few	-	TRBV6-5	TRBJ1-5	TGTGCCAGCAGACTTGACAGTAGCAATCAGCCCCAGCATTTT	CASRLDSSNQPQHF
few	TRBD2	TRBV7-8	TRBJ2-1	TGTGCCAGCAGCTACCTCCGACTAGCGGGCGAGCAGTTCTTC	CASSYLRLAGEQFF
few	-	TRBV11-2	TRBJ1-6	TGTGCCAGCAGCCTTCGGGGGGCAGAGACGTTTAATTCACCCCTCCACTTT	CASSLRGAETFNSPLHF
-	-	TRBV29-1	TRBJ1-5	TGCAGCGTTTTATGGGGGGTGGGCAATCAGCCCCAGCATTTT	CSVLWGVGNQPQHF
few	-	TRBV6-5	TRBJ1-1	TGTGCCAGCAGTTTCTCGACTGTGAACACTGAAGCTTTCTTT	CASSFSTVNTEAFF
-	-	TRBV10-3	TRBJ1-4	TGTGCCATCAGTAGAGGGCTATCTAATGAAAAACTGTTTTTT	CAISRGLSNEKLFF
-	-	TRBV27	TRBJ2-5	TGTGCCAGCAGTACGCCGACAGGGTCGGTCGGGGGGACCCAGTACTTC	CASSTPTGSVGGTQYF
-	TRBD1	TRBV29-1	TRBJ2-7	TGCAGCGTTGGAGCGACAGGGAGCTCCTACGAGCAGTACTTC	CSVGATGSSYEQYF
-	TRBD2	TRBV19	TRBJ2-7	TGTGCCAGTAGTATGACTAGCGGGAGGGCCTACTACGAGCAGTACTTC	CASSMTSGRAYYEQYF
-	TRBD1	TRBV11-1	TRBJ2-3	TGTGCCAGCAGCTCACAGGGGATCACAGATACGCAGTATTTT	CASSSQGITDTQYF
-	TRBD2	TRBV7-7	TRBJ2-2	TGTGCCAGCAGGCAGACTAGCGGGACGAACACCGGGGAGCTGTTTTTT	CASRQTSGTNTGELFF
few	-	TRBV7-6	TRBJ1-1	TGTGCCAGCAGCCCTCTGACAGGAAACACTGAAGCTTTCTTT	CASSPLTGNTEAFF
-	TRBD1	TRBV10-3	TRBJ1-4	TGTGCCAGCAGGGGGGGTGAAAAACTGTTTTTT	CASRGGEKLFF
-	TRBD1	TRBV5-1	TRBJ2-5	TGCGCCAGCAGAAAAGGACAGGGGGCGCCCGGCGAGACCCAGTACTTC	CASRKGQGAPGETQYF
-	-	TRBV7-8	TRBJ1-3	TGTGCCAGCAGCTTAGTGGGCAGAAGCTCTGGAAACACCATATATTTT	CASSLVGRSSGNTIYF
-	TRBD1	TRBV28	TRBJ2-7	TGTGCCAGCAGAACAGCAGGACAGGGCAGGGGCGAGCAGTACTTC	CASRTAGQGRGEQYF
-	-	TRBV11-2	TRBJ2-1	TGTGCCAGCAGCTTAGATCTTGGACAGAAGCCCAATGAGCAGTTCTTC	CASSLDLGQKPNEQFF
-	TRBD1	TRBV28	TRBJ1-2	TGTGCCATCACCTCTACAGGGGGCGCCTATGGCTACACCTTC	CAITSTGGAYGYTF
-	-	TRBV4-1	TRBJ2-2	TGCGCCAGCAGCCAAGAGGACAGCCCGAACACCGGGGAGCTGTTTTTT	CASSQEDSPNTGELFF
few	-	TRBV9	TRBJ2-7	TGTGCCAGCAGCGTAGACTCCGGGTCTAGTCAAACCTACGAGCAGTACTTC	CASSVDSGSSQTYEQYF